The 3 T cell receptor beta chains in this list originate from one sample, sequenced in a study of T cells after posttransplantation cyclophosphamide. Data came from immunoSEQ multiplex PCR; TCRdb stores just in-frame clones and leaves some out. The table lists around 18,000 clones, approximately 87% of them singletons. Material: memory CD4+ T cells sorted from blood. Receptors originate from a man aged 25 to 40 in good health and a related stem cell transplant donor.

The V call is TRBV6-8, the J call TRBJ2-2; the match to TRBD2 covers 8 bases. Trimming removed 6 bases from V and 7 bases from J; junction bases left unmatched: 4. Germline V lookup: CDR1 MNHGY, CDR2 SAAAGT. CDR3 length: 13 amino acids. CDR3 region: CASSARGGGELFF. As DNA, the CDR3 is TGTGCCAGCAGCGCCCGGGGGGGCGGGGAGCTGTTTTTT.

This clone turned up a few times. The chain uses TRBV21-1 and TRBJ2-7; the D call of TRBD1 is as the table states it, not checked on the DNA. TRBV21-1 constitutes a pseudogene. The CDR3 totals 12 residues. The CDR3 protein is CASSKAGTGEYF. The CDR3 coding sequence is TGTGCCAGCAGTAAAGCGGGGACAGGGGAGTACTTC.

CDR3 in DNA: TGTGCCAGCAGTTATCCCGCAGGGGTCGACGAGCAGTACTTC. It yields the protein CASSYPAGVDEQYF. The chain couples TRBV6-5 to TRBJ2-7, with D maybe TRBD1 (6 bases). Trimming cost V 3 bases and J 5 bases, with 14 bases left between them. CDR3 size: 14 residues. Germline CDR1 reads MNHEY; CDR2 reads SVGAGI.